Listed below are T cell receptor beta chains from one sample, sequenced in a study of T cell responses to AZD1222 COVID-19 vaccine. This table comes from immunoSEQ multiplex PCR, and its TCRdb copy is limited to in-frame clones, with some not included. Counted here are roughly 84,000 clones, approximately 85% occurring once; the ten biggest clones make up roughly 12%. The source material was peripheral blood, sampled 28 days after the second AZD1222 dose. These receptors originate from an adult who received the AZD1222 COVID-19 vaccine. CDR3s include the opening cysteine and the closing phenylalanine or tryptophan. The order of the fields is V gene, D gene, clone size, J gene, CDR3 protein, CDR3 DNA. A D gene is named only where the DNA matches it firmly. Size tells how often a clone was seen (once, few, many) or the class of an expanded clone, and some rows leave it out.

>TRBV21-1|.|.|TRBJ1-1
CASSKERGLRNTEAFF
TGTGCCAGCAGCAAAGAAAGGGGGCTAAGGAACACTGAAGCTTTCTTT
>TRBV12-2|.|.|TRBJ2-5
CASRTRAPNKQETQYF
TGTGCAAGTCGCACCCGGGCACCGAACAAACAAGAGACCCAGTACTTC
>TRBV6-2/TRBV6-3|TRBD1|.|TRBJ1-5
CASSATGTVNQPQHF
TGTGCCAGCAGCGCTACCGGGACAGTCAATCAGCCCCAGCATTTT
>TRBV19|TRBD2|.|TRBJ2-1
CASSGTSGSSYNEQFF
TGTGCCAGTTCGGGGACTAGCGGGAGTAGCTACAATGAGCAGTTCTTC
>TRBV6-6|TRBD1|few|TRBJ2-2
CASSLGQGRTGELFF
TGTGCCAGCAGCCTGGGACAGGGGCGGACCGGGGAGCTGTTTTTT
>TRBV5-1|TRBD1|once|TRBJ2-4
CASSSWTGGIDIQYF
TGCGCCAGCAGCTCGTGGACAGGGGGCATAGACATTCAGTACTTC
>TRBV7-8|.|.|TRBJ2-7
CASSQGGNSYEQYF
TGTGCCAGCAGCCAAGGGGGGAACTCCTACGAGCAGTACTTC
>TRBV29-1|TRBD1|once|TRBJ1-1
CSVRQGSTDTEAFF
TGCAGCGTTAGACAGGGGAGTACGGACACTGAAGCTTTCTTT
>TRBV6-5|TRBD2|.|TRBJ2-7
CASRLAGQTYEQYF
TGTGCCAGCAGACTAGCGGGACAAACCTACGAGCAGTACTTC
>TRBV29-1|TRBD1|.|TRBJ1-1
CVGTAFLNTEAFF
TGCGTCGGGACAGCTTTTCTAAACACTGAAGCTTTCTTT
>TRBV3-1/TRBV3-2|TRBD2|few|TRBJ2-5
CASSQDLWATSGGLETQYF
TGTGCCAGCAGCCAAGATCTTTGGGCCACTAGCGGGGGATTAGAGACCCAGTACTTC
>TRBV7-8|.|once|TRBJ1-1
CASSPGRGEAFF
TGTGCCAGCAGCCCCGGGCGGGGGGAAGCTTTCTTT
>TRBV18|TRBD1|.|TRBJ1-6
CASSPPGQGRDSPLHF
TGTGCCAGCTCACCCCCGGGACAGGGGAGGGATTCACCCCTCCACTTT
>TRBV27|.|.|TRBJ2-1
CASSYVDSRYNEQFF
TGTGCCAGCAGTTATGTGGACAGCAGGTACAATGAGCAGTTCTTC
>TRBV28|TRBD1|.|TRBJ1-1
CATIPSTGKTEAFF
TGTGCCACCATTCCCTCGACAGGGAAGACTGAAGCTTTCTTT
>TRBV19|TRBD2|.|TRBJ2-1
CASSRGRTSGEQFF
TGTGCCAGTAGTCGGGGGCGGACTAGCGGTGAGCAGTTCTTC
>TRBV28|.|.|TRBJ1-2
CASSFPQGHGYTF
TGTGCCAGCAGTTTTCCCCAGGGCCATGGCTACACCTTC
>TRBV10-3|.|.|TRBJ2-7
CAISEQSQLSEQYF
TGTGCCATCAGTGAGCAATCACAGCTCTCCGAGCAGTACTTC
>TRBV20-1|.|.|TRBJ2-3
CSVGLTDTQYF
TGCAGTGTGGGGTTGACAGATACGCAGTATTTT
>TRBV28|.|.|TRBJ1-5
CASSLPLQGRSNQPQHF
TGTGCCAGCAGTTTACCATTGCAGGGTCGTAGCAATCAGCCCCAGCATTTT
>TRBV29-1|.|.|TRBJ1-4
CSVVTQGTPEKLFF
TGCAGCGTTGTGACGCAGGGGACGCCTGAAAAACTGTTTTTT
>TRBV4-3|TRBD1|.|TRBJ1-1
CASSHRGAGGNTEAFF
TGCGCCAGCAGCCACCGTGGGGCAGGGGGTAACACTGAAGCTTTCTTT
>TRBV29-1|.|.|TRBJ1-2
CSVVGLGYGYTF
TGCAGCGTTGTGGGGCTGGGGTATGGCTACACCTTC
>TRBV6-1|.|.|TRBJ1-1
CASSDFGRETFF
TGTGCCAGCAGTGATTTCGGGAGGGAAACTTTCTTT
>TRBV28|TRBD1|.|TRBJ1-4
CASRRPRQGFLLGELFF
TGTGCCAGCAGACGTCCGAGACAGGGATTTCTTCTGGGGGAACTGTTTTTT
>TRBV7-2|TRBD2|.|TRBJ2-7
CASSPAGTSGTYEQYF
TGTGCCAGCAGCCCCGCCGGGACTAGCGGCACCTACGAGCAGTACTTC
>TRBV24-1|.|.|TRBJ2-3
CATGGPTDTQYF
TGTGCCACCGGCGGGCCCACAGATACGCAGTATTTT
>TRBV28|TRBD1|.|TRBJ2-3
CASSYRGSTDTQYF
TGTGCCAGCAGTTACAGGGGTTCCACAGATACGCAGTATTTT
>TRBV4-3|.|once|TRBJ2-3
CASSQDKTGSDTQYF
TGCGCCAGCAGCCAAGATAAAACGGGATCGGATACGCAGTATTTT
>TRBV9|TRBD2|.|TRBJ2-2
CASSVRTSGSSGELFF
TGTGCCAGCAGCGTACGGACTAGCGGGAGCTCCGGGGAGCTGTTTTTT
>TRBV27|.|.|TRBJ2-1
CASSLRHNEQFF
TGTGCCAGCAGTCTACGTCACAATGAGCAGTTCTTC
>TRBV19|.|.|TRBJ1-2
CASSPIRGRSYGYTF
TGTGCCAGTAGTCCTATCAGGGGACGAAGCTATGGCTACACCTTC
>TRBV7-9|TRBD2|.|TRBJ2-1
CASSLALAGGKYNEQFF
TGTGCCAGCAGCTTAGCGCTAGCGGGAGGGAAATACAATGAGCAGTTCTTC
>TRBV6-5|TRBD1|.|TRBJ1-6
CASRGTENSPLHF
TGTGCCAGCAGAGGGACAGAAAATTCACCCCTCCACTTT
>TRBV9|.|.|TRBJ1-1
CASSEEPIPNTEAFF
TGTGCCAGCAGCGAGGAACCGATCCCAAACACTGAAGCTTTCTTT
>TRBV6-5|.|.|TRBJ1-5
CASNELGDSNQPQHF
TGTGCCAGCAACGAACTAGGGGATAGCAATCAGCCCCAGCATTTT
>TRBV5-4|TRBD1|.|TRBJ1-2
CASSQRTGGNYGYTF
TGTGCCAGCAGCCAAAGGACAGGGGGGAACTATGGCTACACCTTC